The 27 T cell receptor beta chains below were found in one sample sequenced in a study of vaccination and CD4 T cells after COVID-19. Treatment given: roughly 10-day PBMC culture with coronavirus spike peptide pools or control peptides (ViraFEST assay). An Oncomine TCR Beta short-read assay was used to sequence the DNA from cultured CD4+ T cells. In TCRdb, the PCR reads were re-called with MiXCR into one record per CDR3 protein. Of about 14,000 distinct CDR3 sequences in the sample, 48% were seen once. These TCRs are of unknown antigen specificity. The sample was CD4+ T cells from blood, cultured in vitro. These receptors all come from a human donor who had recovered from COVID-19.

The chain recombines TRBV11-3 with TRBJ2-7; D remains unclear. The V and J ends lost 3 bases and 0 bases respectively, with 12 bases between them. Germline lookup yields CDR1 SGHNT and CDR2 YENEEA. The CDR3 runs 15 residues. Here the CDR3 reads CASSFSPGSSYEQYF. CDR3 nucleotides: TGTGCCAGCAGCTTCAGCCCGGGCAGCTCCTACGAGCAGTACTTC. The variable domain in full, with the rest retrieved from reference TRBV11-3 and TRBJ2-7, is EAGVVQSPRYKIIEKKQPVAFWCNPISGHNTLYWYLQNLGQGPELLIRYENEEAVDDSQLPKDRFSAERLKGVDSTLKIQPAELGDSAVYLCASSFSPGSSYEQYFGPGTRLTVT.

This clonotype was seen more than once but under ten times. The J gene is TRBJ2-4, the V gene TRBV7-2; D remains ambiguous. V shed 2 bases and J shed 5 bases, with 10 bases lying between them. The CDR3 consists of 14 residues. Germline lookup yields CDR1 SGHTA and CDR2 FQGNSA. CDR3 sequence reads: CASSLYRSQNIQYF. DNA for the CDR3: TGTGCCAGCAGCTTATACAGATCGCAAAACATTCAGTACTTC.

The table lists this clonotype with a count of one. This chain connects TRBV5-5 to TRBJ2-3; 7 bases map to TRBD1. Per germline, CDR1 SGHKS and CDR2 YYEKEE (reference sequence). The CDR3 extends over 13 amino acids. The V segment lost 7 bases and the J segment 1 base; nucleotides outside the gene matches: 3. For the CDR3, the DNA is TGTGCCAGCCACAGGGGTGGCACAGATACGCAGTATTTT. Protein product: CASHRGGTDTQYF.

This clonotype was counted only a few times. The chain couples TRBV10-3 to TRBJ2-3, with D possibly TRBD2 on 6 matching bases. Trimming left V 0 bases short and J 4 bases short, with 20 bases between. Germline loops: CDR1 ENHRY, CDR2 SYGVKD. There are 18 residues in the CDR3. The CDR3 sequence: CAISESPLASRFADTQYF. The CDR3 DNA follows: TGTGCCATCAGTGAGTCGCCACTAGCTTCGAGGTTCGCAGATACGCAGTATTTT.

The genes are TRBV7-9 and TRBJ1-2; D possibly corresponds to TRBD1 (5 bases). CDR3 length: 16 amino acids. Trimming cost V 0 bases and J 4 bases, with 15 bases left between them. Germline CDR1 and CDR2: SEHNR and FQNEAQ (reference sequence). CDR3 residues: CASSLAPGGGLYGYTF. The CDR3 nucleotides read TGTGCCAGCAGCTTAGCTCCCGGGGGAGGCCTCTATGGCTACACCTTC.

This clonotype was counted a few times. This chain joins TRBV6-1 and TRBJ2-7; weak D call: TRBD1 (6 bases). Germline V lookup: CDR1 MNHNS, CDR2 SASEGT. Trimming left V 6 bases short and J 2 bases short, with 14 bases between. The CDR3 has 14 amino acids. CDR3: CASRTTGLTYEQYF. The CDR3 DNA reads TGTGCCAGCAGAACTACAGGGTTAACCTACGAGCAGTACTTC.

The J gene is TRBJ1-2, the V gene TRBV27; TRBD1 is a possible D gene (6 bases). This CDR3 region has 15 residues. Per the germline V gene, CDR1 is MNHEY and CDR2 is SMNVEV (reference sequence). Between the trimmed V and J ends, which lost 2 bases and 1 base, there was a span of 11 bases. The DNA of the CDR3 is TGTGCCAGCAGTTTAACAGGGTCATTTAACTATGGCTACACCTTC. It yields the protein CASSLTGSFNYGYTF.

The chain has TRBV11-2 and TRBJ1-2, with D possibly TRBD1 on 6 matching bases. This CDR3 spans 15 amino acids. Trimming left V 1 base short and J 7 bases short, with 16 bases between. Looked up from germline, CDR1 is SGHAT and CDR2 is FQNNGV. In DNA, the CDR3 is TGTGCCAGCAGCTTAGGAGACAGGTTCGGGTCTGGCTACACCTTC. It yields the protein CASSLGDRFGSGYTF.

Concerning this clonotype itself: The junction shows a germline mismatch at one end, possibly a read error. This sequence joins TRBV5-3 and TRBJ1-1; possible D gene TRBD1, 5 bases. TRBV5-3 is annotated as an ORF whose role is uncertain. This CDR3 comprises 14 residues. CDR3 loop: CASSLRGLNTEAFF. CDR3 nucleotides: TGTGCCAGCAGCTTGCGGGGGTTGAACACTGAAGCTTTCTTT.

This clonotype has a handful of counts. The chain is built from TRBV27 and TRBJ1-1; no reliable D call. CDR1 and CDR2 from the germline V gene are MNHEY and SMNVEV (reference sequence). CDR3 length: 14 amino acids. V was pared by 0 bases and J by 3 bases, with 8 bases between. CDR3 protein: CASSLSGVHTEAFF. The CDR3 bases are TGTGCCAGCAGTTTATCCGGGGTACACACTGAAGCTTTCTTT.

The CDR3 here is CASRRAAAGEETQYF. The CDR3 DNA reads TGTGCCAGCAGACGCGCGGCGGCGGGGGAAGAGACCCAGTACTTC. The chain recombines TRBV7-9 with TRBJ2-5; 7 positions agree with TRBD2. V dropped 6 bases and J dropped 3; count of bases not matched to a gene: 10. Germline CDR1 reads SEHNR; CDR2 reads FQNEAQ (reference sequence). The CDR3 extends over 15 amino acids.

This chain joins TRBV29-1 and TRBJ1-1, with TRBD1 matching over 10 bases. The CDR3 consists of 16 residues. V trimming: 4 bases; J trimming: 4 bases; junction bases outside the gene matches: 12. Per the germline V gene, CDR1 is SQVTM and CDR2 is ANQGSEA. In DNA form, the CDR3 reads TGCAGCGTTGGATACAGGGGACAGGGGCTTGGCACTGAAGCTTTCTTT. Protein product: CSVGYRGQGLGTEAFF.

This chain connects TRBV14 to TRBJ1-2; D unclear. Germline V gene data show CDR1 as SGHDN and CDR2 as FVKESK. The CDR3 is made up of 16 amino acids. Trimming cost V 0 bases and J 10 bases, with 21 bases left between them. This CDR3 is CASSQEDRVSKPSYTF. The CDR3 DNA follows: TGTGCCAGCAGCCAAGAAGATAGGGTCAGTAAGCCGTCCTACACCTTC. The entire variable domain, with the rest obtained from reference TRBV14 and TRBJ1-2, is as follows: EAGVTQFPSHSVIEKGQTVTLRCDPISGHDNLYWYRRVMGKEIKFLLHFVKESKQDESGMPNNRFLAERTGGTYSTLKVQPAELEDSGVYFCASSQEDRVSKPSYTFGSGTRLTVV.

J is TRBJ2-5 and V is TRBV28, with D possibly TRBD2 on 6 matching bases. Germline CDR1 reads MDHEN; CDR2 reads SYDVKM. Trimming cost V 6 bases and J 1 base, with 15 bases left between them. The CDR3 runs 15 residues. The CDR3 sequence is CASSPGLTGQETQYF. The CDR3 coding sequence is TGTGCCAGCAGCCCGGGACTGACGGGCCAAGAGACCCAGTACTTC.

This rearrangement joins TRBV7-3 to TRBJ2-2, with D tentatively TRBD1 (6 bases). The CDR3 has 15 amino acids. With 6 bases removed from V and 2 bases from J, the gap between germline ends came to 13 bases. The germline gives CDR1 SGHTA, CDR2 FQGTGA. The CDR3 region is CASSSTRGNTGELFF. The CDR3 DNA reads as TGTGCCAGCAGTTCAACCAGGGGCAACACCGGGGAGCTGTTTTTT.

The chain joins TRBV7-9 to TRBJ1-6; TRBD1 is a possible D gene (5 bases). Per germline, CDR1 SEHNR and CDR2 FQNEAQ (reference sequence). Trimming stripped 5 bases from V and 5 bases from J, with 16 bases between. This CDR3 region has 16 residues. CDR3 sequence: CASSPGDLRNNSPLHF. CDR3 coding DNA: TGTGCCAGCAGCCCCGGGGACCTAAGAAATAATTCACCCCTCCACTTT.

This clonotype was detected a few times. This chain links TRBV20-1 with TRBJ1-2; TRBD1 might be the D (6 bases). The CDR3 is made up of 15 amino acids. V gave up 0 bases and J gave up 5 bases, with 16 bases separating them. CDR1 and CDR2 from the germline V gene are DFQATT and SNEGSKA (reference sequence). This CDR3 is CSAREAGGRGYGYTF. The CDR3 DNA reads TGCAGTGCTAGAGAAGCGGGGGGGCGCGGGTATGGCTACACCTTC.

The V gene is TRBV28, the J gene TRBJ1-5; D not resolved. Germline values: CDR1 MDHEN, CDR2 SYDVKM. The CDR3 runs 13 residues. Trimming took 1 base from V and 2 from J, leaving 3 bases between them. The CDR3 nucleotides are TGTGCCAGCAGTTTATTCCGCAATCAGCCCCAGCATTTT. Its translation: CASSLFRNQPQHF.

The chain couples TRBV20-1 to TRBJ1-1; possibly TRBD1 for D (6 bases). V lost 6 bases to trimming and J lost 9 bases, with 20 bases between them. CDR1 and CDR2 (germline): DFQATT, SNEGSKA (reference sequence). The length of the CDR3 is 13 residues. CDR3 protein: CSAVDRGRAKAFF. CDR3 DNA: TGCAGTGCCGTCGATAGGGGGAGGGCGAAAGCTTTCTTT.

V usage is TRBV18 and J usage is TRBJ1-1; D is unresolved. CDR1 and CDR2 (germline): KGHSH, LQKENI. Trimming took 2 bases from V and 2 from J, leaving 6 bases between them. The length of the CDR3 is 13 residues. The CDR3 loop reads CASSPTLNTEAFF. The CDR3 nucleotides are TGTGCCAGCTCACCAACGCTAAACACTGAAGCTTTCTTT.

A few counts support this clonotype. CDR3 region: CASSPTAGNTIYF. The CDR3, as DNA: TGTGCCAGCAGCCCGACTGCCGGGAACACCATATATTTT. This chain uses TRBV7-6 with TRBJ1-3, with no clear D. The CDR3 runs 13 residues. Germline CDR1 reads SGHVS; CDR2 reads FNYEAQ. Trimming took off 5 bases at V and 7 bases at J, with 12 bases between the two ends. The complete variable domain, with remaining parts taken from reference TRBV7-6 and TRBJ1-3, reads GAGVSQSPRYKVTKRGQDVALRCDPISGHVSLYWYRQALGQGPEFLTYFNYEAQQDKSGLPNDRFSAERPEGSISTLTIQRTEQRDSAMYRCASSPTAGNTIYFGEGSWLTVV.

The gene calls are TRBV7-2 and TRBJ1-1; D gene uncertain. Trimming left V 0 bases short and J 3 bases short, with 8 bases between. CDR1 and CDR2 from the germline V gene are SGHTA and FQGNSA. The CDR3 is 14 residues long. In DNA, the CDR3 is TGTGCCAGCAGCTTAGCTGGATCGGACACTGAAGCTTTCTTT. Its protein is CASSLAGSDTEAFF.

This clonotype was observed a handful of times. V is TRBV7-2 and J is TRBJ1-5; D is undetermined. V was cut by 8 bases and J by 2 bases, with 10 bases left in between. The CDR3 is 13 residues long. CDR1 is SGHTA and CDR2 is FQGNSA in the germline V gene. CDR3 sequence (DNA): TGTGCCAGCGGCTATCGGGGCAATCAGCCCCAGCATTTT. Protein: CASGYRGNQPQHF.

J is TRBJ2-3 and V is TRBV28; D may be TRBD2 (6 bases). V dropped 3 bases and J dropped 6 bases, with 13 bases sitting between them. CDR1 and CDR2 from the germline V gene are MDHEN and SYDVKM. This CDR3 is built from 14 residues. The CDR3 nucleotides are TGTGCCAGCAGTTTGGGGGGAAGGTCCGATACGCAGTATTTT. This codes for CASSLGGRSDTQYF.

CDR3: CASSPVGQGVVGYTF. The CDR3 DNA reads TGTGCCAGCAGTCCCGTGGGACAGGGGGTCGTTGGCTACACCTTC. The chain employs TRBV7-8 and TRBJ1-2, with 11 bases identical to TRBD1. With 6 bases clipped from V and 7 bases from J, the junction kept 10 bases outside the gene matches. The CDR3 spans 15 residues. Germline V lookup: CDR1 SGHVS, CDR2 FQNEAQ. Full variable domain (remainder filled in from reference TRBV7-8 and TRBJ1-2): GAGVSQSPRYKVAKRGQDVALRCDPISGHVSLFWYQQALGQGPEFLTYFQNEAQLDKSGLPSDRFFAERPEGSVSTLKIQRTQQEDSAVYLCASSPVGQGVVGYTFGSGTRLTVV.

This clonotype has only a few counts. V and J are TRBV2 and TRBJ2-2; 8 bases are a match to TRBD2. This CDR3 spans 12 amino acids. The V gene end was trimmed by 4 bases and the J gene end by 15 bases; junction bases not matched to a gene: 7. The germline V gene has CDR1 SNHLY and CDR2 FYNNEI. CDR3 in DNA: TGTGCCAGCAGTGTAAGGACCGGGAGGGTGTTTTTT. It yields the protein CASSVRTGRVFF.

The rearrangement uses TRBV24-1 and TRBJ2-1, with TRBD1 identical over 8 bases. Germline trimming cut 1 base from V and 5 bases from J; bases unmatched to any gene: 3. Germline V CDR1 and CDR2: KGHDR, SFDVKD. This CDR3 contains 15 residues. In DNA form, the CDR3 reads TGTGCCACCAGTGATTTTGGGACAGGTAACAATGAGCAGTTCTTC. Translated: CATSDFGTGNNEQFF.